These 21 T cell receptor beta chains were sequenced from one sample in a study of T-cell memory formation after mild COVID-19. Using its own MiXCR run on the 5' RACE reads, TCRdb lists one record per CDR3 protein. The repertoire has 200,000 or so distinct CDR3 sequences, more than 8% of them found once; the top ten carry roughly 4%. Sequencing used PBMCs or a T cell subset sorted from them (not recorded which). These receptors all come from a man aged 18 to 29 who had mild COVID-19 (a few samples of this study predate the infection). Cell type and time point are not known.

The V gene is TRBV7-2, the J gene TRBJ1-3; D is undetermined. Germline V gives CDR1 SGHTA, CDR2 FQGNSA. Trimming shortened V by 6 bases and J by 4 bases, and 13 bases separated the two germline ends. This CDR3 contains 14 residues. In DNA, the CDR3 is TGTGCCAGCAGTCCCCTAGAACCCGGAAACACCATATATTTT. Its translation: CASSPLEPGNTIYF.

This clonotype was seen repeatedly, ten times or more. The gene calls are TRBV5-1 and TRBJ2-1; either TRBD1 or TRBD2 may supply D (5 bases each). CDR3 length equals 15 residues. Germline CDR1 is SGHRS and CDR2 is YFSETQ. The germline V and J ends were trimmed by 0 bases and 0 bases, with 7 bases remaining between them. The CDR3 DNA reads as TGCGCCAGCAGCTTGGAGGGGAGCTCCTACAATGAGCAGTTCTTC. Its protein is CASSLEGSSYNEQFF.

This clonotype was counted between two and nine times. V gene TRBV6-1 combines with J gene TRBJ1-6; no clear D. Germline V gene sequence: CDR1 MNHNS, CDR2 SASEGT. V dropped 2 bases and J dropped 10 bases, with 18 bases sitting between them. The CDR3 totals 16 residues. The CDR3 region has the DNA TGTGCCAGCAGTGAATACATCGGCAGGTTTTCGTCACCCCTCCACTTT. This encodes CASSEYIGRFSSPLHF.

The V gene is TRBV7-2, the J gene TRBJ2-7; TRBD1 is a possible D gene (6 bases). Trimming cost V 5 bases and J 0 bases, with 14 bases left between them. The germline V gene has CDR1 SGHTA and CDR2 FQGNSA. The CDR3 totals 15 residues. CDR3 sequence: CASSPWDTPSYEQYF. For the CDR3, the DNA is TGTGCCAGCAGCCCATGGGACACCCCCTCCTACGAGCAGTACTTC. The complete variable domain, with remaining parts taken from reference TRBV7-2 and TRBJ2-7, reads GAGVSQSPSNKVTEKGKDVELRCDPISGHTALYWYRQSLGQGLEFLIYFQGNSAPDKSGLPSDRFSAERTGGSVSTLTIQRTQQEDSAVYLCASSPWDTPSYEQYFGPGTRLTVT.

This clonotype was observed a handful of times. V usage is TRBV20-1 and J usage is TRBJ2-7; 9 bases fit TRBD1. Trimming cost V 5 bases and J 5 bases; bases outside gene matches: 1. This CDR3 has 11 residues. The germline V gene has CDR1 DFQATT and CDR2 SNEGSKA (reference sequence). CDR3 loop: CSAGQGNEQYV. CDR3 bases: TGCAGTGCTGGACAGGGGAACGAGCAGTACGTC.

A few counts support this clonotype. The gene calls are TRBV4-2 and TRBJ2-1; D not resolved. Germline assignment: CDR1 LGHNA and CDR2 YNFKEQ. Trimming removed 5 bases at V and 3 bases at J, with 11 bases between. The CDR3 contains 14 residues. CDR3 residues: CASSYDSYYNEQFF. Here the CDR3 DNA reads TGTGCCAGCAGCTACGACTCATACTACAATGAGCAGTTCTTC.

The chain couples TRBV20-1 to TRBJ2-2, with D possibly matching TRBD2 (6 bases). The CDR3 runs 14 residues. From germline, CDR1 is DFQATT and CDR2 SNEGSKA (reference sequence). The V and J ends lost 6 bases and 1 base respectively, with 12 bases between them. The CDR3 sequence is CSAGGRGNTGELFF. CDR3 DNA: TGCAGTGCCGGAGGGCGAGGGAACACCGGGGAGCTGTTTTTT.

The gene calls are TRBV7-8 and TRBJ2-5; TRBD1 might be the D (6 bases). V lost 2 bases and J 4 bases, leaving 20 bases between the germline ends. Germline V gives CDR1 SGHVS, CDR2 FQNEAQ. The length of the CDR3 is 17 residues. As DNA, the CDR3 is TGTGCCAGCAGCTTATTTGGGGGCAGGGTCCCTACAGAGACCCAGTACTTC. Translated: CASSLFGGRVPTETQYF.

This rearrangement joins TRBV15 to TRBJ1-2; no clear D. The CDR3 consists of 13 residues. The V gene's germline CDR1 is LNHNV and CDR2 YYDKDF (reference sequence). Trimming removed 5 bases from V and 4 bases from J, with 11 bases in between. The DNA of the CDR3 is TGTGCCACCAGCTGGGATATATCCTATGGCTACACCTTC. This encodes CATSWDISYGYTF.

In this sample, this clonotype turned up many times. The chain recombines TRBV4-1 with TRBJ2-1; 8 positions match TRBD2. CDR1 MGHRA and CDR2 YSYEKL come from the germline V gene. This CDR3 has 15 amino acids. J gave up 9 bases and V 2 bases, and 9 bases lay outside the gene matches. CDR3 in amino acids: CASSQMGLGVGEQFF. The CDR3 nucleotides read TGCGCCAGCAGCCAAATGGGACTAGGTGTGGGTGAGCAGTTCTTC.

This clonotype was detected many times. The CDR3 DNA reads as TGTGCCAGCAGCTTAGCCGCACCAGTGGGAACCGGGGAGCTGTTTTTT. Amino acid sequence: CASSLAAPVGTGELFF. This chain connects TRBV7-6 to TRBJ2-2; D is uncertain. Trimming cost V 0 bases and J 5 bases, with 13 bases left between them. The germline V gene encodes CDR1 SGHVS and CDR2 FNYEAQ. The CDR3 loop spans 16 amino acids.

The chain couples TRBV20-1 to TRBJ2-7; 7 bases match TRBD1. Germline lookup yields CDR1 DFQATT and CDR2 SNEGSKA (reference sequence). The CDR3 consists of 12 residues. Here the CDR3 DNA reads TGCAGACAGGGGTTTGGGCCCTACGAGCAGTACGTC. This encodes CRQGFGPYEQYV.

This clonotype has only a few counts. The chain joins TRBV9 to TRBJ2-3; D may be TRBD2 (5 bases). Trimming stripped 0 bases from V and 3 bases from J, with 8 bases between. CDR1 and CDR2 (germline): SGDLS, YYNGEE. CDR3 length equals 14 residues. The CDR3 sequence is CASSVAGNTDTQYF. Written as DNA, the CDR3 is TGTGCCAGCAGCGTAGCGGGGAATACAGATACGCAGTATTTT.

The CDR3 spells CASSLGPGITDTQYF. The CDR3 region has the DNA TGTGCCAGCAGCTTGGGTCCAGGTATCACAGATACGCAGTATTTT. This chain links TRBV5-6 with TRBJ2-3; the D is unclear. Germline V gives CDR1 SGHDT, CDR2 YYEEEE. Between the trimmed V and J ends, which lost 0 bases and 2 bases, there was a span of 10 bases. This CDR3 spans 15 amino acids. The complete variable domain, with remaining parts taken from reference TRBV5-6 and TRBJ2-3, reads DAGVTQSPTHLIKTRGQQVTLRCSPKSGHDTVSWYQQALGQGPQFIFQYYEEEERQRGNFPDRFSGHQFPNYSSELNVNALLLGDSALYLCASSLGPGITDTQYFGPGTRLTVL.

The sample holds many counts of this clonotype. V is TRBV5-1 and J is TRBJ2-5; 10 nucleotides agree with TRBD2. The junction had 11 bases not matched to a gene; V was cut back by 3 bases and J by 3 bases. Looked up from germline, CDR1 is SGHRS and CDR2 is YFSETQ. The CDR3 loop spans 17 amino acids. In DNA, the CDR3 is TGCGCCAGCAGCTCGTCACTAGCGGGGAGTTTTAAAGAGACCCAGTACTTC. Encoded protein: CASSSSLAGSFKETQYF.

This clonotype was picked up a small number of times. The genes are TRBV12-3 or TRBV12-4 and TRBJ1-4; maybe TRBD1 (6 bases). The V end was cut by 6 bases, the J end by 5 bases, with 16 bases between. This CDR3 spans 15 amino acids. For the CDR3, the DNA is TGTGCCAGCAGGCAGAGCCTCCAGGGGAATGAAAAACTGTTTTTT. The encoded protein is CASRQSLQGNEKLFF.

The sample holds a few counts of this clonotype. The genes are TRBV4-3 and TRBJ1-2; D is unresolved. The germline gives CDR1 LGHNA, CDR2 YSLEER. V lost 1 base and J 3 bases, leaving 12 bases between the germline ends. The CDR3 is 15 residues long. CDR3 sequence: CASSQVARADYGYTF. As DNA, the CDR3 is TGCGCCAGCAGCCAAGTAGCCCGAGCAGACTATGGCTACACCTTC.

The CDR3 region is CASNRLGQDYNEQFF. The CDR3 nucleotides read TGTGCCAGCAACAGACTAGGACAGGACTACAATGAGCAGTTCTTC. The gene calls are TRBV9 and TRBJ2-1; maybe TRBD1 (7 bases). Deletions cut 6 bases from V and 3 bases from J, with 16 bases between. The V gene's germline CDR1 is SGDLS and CDR2 YYNGEE. The CDR3 has 15 residues.

The J gene is TRBJ1-4, the V gene TRBV9; TRBD1 might be the D (6 bases). The CDR3 consists of 16 residues. The V end lost 0 bases, the J end lost 7 bases, and 16 bases lay between the germline ends. Germline V gives CDR1 SGDLS, CDR2 YYNGEE. CDR3 nucleotides: TGTGCCAGCAGCGTAGGGTCGACAGGCAGGTTTGAAAAACTGTTTTTT. Translation: CASSVGSTGRFEKLFF.

This clonotype was found a few times. This chain links TRBV2 with TRBJ2-3; D remains ambiguous. V was clipped by 8 bases and J by 0 bases, with 15 bases between them. Germline CDR1 reads SNHLY; CDR2 reads FYNNEI. The CDR3 extends over 15 amino acids. The chain's CDR3 is CASARRGSSTDTQYF. CDR3 nucleotide sequence: TGTGCCAGCGCTAGACGAGGTAGTAGCACAGATACGCAGTATTTT.

The CDR3 region is CASSADRVTEAFF. Written as DNA, the CDR3 is TGTGCCAGCAGTGCCGACAGGGTTACTGAAGCTTTCTTT. The genes are TRBV2 and TRBJ1-1; 7 bases map to TRBD1. The CDR3 extends over 13 amino acids. V lost 4 bases to trimming and J lost 5 bases; unmatched junction nucleotides: 4. The germline CDR1 and CDR2 sequences are SNHLY and FYNNEI. Full variable domain (outside the CDR3, taken from reference TRBV2 and TRBJ1-1): EPEVTQTPSHQVTQMGQEVILRCVPISNHLYFYWYRQILGQKVEFLVSFYNNEISEKSEIFDDQFSVERPDGSNFTLKIRSTKLEDSAMYFCASSADRVTEAFFGQGTRLTVV.